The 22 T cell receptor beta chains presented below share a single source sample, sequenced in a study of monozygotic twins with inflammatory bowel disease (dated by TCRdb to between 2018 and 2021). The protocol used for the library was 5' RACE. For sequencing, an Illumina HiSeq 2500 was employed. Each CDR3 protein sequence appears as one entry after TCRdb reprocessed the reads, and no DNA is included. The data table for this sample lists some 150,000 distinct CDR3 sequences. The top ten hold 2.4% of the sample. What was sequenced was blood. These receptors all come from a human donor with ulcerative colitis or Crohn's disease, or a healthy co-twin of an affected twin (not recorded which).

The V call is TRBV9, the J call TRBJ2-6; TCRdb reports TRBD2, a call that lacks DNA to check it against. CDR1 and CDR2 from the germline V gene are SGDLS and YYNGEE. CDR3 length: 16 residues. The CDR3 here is CASSGEGSSGANVLTF.

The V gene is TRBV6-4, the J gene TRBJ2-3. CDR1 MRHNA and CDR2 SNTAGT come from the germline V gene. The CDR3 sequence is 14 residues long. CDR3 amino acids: CASSDSSGADTQYF.

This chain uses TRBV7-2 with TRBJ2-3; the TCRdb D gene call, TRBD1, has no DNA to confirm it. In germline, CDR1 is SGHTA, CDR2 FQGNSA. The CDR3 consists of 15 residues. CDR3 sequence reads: CASSQGQGVTDTQYF.

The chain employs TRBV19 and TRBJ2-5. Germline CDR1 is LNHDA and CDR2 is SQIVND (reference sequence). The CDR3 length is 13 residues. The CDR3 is CASSILEAETQYF.

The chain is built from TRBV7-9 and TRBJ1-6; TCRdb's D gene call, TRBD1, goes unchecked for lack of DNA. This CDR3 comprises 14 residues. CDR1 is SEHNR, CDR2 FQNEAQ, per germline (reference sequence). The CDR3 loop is CASSPVGNNSPLHF.

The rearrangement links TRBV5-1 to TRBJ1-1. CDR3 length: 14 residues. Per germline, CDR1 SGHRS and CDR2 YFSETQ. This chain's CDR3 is CASSLAGGNTEAFF.

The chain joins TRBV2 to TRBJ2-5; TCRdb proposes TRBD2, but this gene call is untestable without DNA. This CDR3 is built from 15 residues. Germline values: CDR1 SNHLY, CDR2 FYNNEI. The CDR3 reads CASSEVAGVQETQYF. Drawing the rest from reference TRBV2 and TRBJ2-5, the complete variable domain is EPEVTQTPSHQVTQMGQEVILRCVPISNHLYFYWYRQILGQKVEFLVSFYNNEISEKSEIFDDQFSVERPDGSNFTLKIRSTKLEDSAMYFCASSEVAGVQETQYFGPGTRLLVL.

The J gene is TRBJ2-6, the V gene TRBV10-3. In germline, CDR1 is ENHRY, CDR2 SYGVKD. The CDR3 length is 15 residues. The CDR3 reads CAISGGSSGANVLTF.

CDR3 amino acids: CASSKGGNQETQYF. This rearrangement joins TRBV11-2 to TRBJ2-5; the D call from TCRdb, TRBD1, cannot be confirmed without DNA. There are 14 residues in the CDR3. CDR1 and CDR2 from the germline V gene are SGHAT and FQNNGV. Full variable domain (remainder filled in from reference TRBV11-2 and TRBJ2-5): EAGVAQSPRYKIIEKRQSVAFWCNPISGHATLYWYQQILGQGPKLLIQFQNNGVVDDSQLPKDRFSAERLKGVDSTLKIQPAKLEDSAVYLCASSKGGNQETQYFGPGTRLLVL.

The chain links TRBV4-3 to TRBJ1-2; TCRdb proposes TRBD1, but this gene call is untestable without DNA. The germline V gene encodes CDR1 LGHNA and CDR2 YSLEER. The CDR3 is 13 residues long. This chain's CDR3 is CASSQGGDYGYTF.

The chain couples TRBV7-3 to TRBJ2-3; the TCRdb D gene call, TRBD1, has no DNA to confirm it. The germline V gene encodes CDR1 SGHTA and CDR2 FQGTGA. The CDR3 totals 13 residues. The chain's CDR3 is CASSRQPTDTQYF.

The CDR3 sequence is CASRISSGGFLSSYNEQFF. The chain uses TRBV6-1 and TRBJ2-1; TCRdb reports TRBD2, a call that lacks DNA to check it against. The germline gives CDR1 MNHNS, CDR2 SASEGT. This CDR3 has 19 residues.

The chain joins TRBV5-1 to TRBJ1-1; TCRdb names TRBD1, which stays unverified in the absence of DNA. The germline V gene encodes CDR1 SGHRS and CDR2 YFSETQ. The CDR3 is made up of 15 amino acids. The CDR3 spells CASSTGQGGGTEAFF.

Here the CDR3 reads CASSPLGLSSSDTQYF. J is TRBJ2-3 and V is TRBV18. This CDR3 is 16 amino acids long. CDR1 is KGHSH, CDR2 LQKENI, per germline.

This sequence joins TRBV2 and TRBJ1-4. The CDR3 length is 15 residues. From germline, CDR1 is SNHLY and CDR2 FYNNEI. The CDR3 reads CASTADTATNEKLFF.

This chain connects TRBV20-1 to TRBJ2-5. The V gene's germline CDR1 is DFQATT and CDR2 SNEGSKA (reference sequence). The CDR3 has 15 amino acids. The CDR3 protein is CSARDAGRYQETQYF.

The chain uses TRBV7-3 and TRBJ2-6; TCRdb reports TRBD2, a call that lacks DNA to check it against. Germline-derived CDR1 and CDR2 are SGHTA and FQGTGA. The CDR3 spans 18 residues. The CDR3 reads CASSQILAGGSGANVLTF.

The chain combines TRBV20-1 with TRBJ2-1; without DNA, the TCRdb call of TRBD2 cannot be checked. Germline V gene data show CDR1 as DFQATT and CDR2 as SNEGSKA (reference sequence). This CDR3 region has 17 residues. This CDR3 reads CSARVRGGTSGYNEQFF.

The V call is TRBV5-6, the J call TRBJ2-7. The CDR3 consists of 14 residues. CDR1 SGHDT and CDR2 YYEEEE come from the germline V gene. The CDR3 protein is CASSLDRDRYEQYF. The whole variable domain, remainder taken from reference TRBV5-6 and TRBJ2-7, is DAGVTQSPTHLIKTRGQQVTLRCSPKSGHDTVSWYQQALGQGPQFIFQYYEEEERQRGNFPDRFSGHQFPNYSSELNVNALLLGDSALYLCASSLDRDRYEQYFGPGTRLTVT.

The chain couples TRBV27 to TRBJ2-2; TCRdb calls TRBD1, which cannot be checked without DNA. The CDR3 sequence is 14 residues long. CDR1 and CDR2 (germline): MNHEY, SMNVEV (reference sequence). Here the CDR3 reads CASSSGQSTGEMFF.

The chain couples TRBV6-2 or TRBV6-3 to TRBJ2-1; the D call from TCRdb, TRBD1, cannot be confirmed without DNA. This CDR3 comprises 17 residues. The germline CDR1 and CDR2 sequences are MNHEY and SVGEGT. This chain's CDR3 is CASSYGLGGTIYNEQFF.

The CDR3: CASSLSGQGGGELFF. The V and J genes are TRBV5-1 and TRBJ2-2; absent DNA, TCRdb's TRBD1 call cannot be checked. Germline V gene lookup returns CDR1 SGHRS and CDR2 YFSETQ. The CDR3 runs 15 residues.